This T cell receptor (beta chain) appears in the sequencing data of a study of shared clonotypes between healthy human individuals. The V segment lost 3 bases and the J segment 6 bases; nucleotides outside the gene matches: 10. Germline V CDR1 and CDR2: KGHSH, LQKENI. CDR3 length equals 15 residues. This clone occurred once. Clones were sequenced by immunoSEQ multiplex PCR, and TCRdb holds only the in-frame ones, with some missing. Altogether 600,000 to 700,000 clones are present, 55% to 85% being singletons, with the ten largest covering around 2%. This TCR came from a woman aged 25-40 years in good health. Sample: memory CD4+ T cells sorted from blood. The subset is: CD45RA-negative fraction. V gene TRBV18 combines with J gene TRBJ1-1; 7 bases align to TRBD1. The CDR3 sequence: CASSPRDSPWAEAFF. The CDR3 DNA is TGTGCCAGCTCACCGCGGGACAGCCCTTGGGCTGAAGCTTTCTTT.